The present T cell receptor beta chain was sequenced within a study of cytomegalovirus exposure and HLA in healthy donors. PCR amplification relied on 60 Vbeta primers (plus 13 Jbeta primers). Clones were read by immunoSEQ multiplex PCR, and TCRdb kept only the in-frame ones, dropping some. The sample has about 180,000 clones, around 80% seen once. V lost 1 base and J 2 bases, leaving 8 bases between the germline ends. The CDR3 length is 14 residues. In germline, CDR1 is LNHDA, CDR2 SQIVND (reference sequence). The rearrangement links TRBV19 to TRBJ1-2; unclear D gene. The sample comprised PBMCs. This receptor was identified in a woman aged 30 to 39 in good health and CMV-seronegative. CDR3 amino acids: CASSIGTTNYGYTF. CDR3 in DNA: TGTGCCAGTAGTATAGGCACAACGAACTATGGCTACACCTTC.